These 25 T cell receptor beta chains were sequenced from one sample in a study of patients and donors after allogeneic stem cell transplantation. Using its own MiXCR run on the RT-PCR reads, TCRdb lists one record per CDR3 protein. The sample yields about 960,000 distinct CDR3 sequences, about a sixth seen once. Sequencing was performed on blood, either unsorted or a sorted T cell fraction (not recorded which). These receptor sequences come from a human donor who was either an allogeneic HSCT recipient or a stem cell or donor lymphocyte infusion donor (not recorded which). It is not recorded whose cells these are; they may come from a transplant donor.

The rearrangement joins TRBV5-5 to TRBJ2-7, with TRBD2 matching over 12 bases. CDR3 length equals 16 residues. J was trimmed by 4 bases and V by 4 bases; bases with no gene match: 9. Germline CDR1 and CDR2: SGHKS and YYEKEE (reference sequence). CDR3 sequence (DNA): TGTGCCAGCAGCGGGCGGACTAGCGGGATCGTATACGAGCAGTACTTC. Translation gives CASSGRTSGIVYEQYF.

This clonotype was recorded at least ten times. CDR3 region: CASRRAGVNYGYTF. DNA for the CDR3: TGTGCCAGCAGGAGGGCAGGGGTCAACTATGGCTACACCTTC. This sequence joins TRBV12-3 or TRBV12-4 and TRBJ1-2; D may be TRBD1 (6 bases). V lost 6 bases, J lost 2 bases, and 13 bases lay in between. The length of the CDR3 is 14 residues.

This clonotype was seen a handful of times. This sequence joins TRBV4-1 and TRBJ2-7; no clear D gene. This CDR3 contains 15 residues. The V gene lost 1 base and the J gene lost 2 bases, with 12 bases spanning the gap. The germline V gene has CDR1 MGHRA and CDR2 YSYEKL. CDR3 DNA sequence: TGCGCCAGCAGCCAAGCGCCGCTTCCTACCTACGAGCAGTACTTC. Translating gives CASSQAPLPTYEQYF.

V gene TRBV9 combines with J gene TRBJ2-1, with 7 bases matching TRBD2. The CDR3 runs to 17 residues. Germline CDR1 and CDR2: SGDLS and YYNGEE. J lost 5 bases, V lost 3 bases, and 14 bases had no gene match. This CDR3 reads CASSARVFAGVNNEQFF. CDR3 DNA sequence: TGTGCCAGCAGCGCCCGCGTCTTTGCGGGGGTTAACAATGAGCAGTTCTTC.

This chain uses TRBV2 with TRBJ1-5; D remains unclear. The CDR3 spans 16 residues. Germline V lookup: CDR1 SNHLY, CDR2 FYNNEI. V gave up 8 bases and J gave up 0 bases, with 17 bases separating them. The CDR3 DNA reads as TGTGCCAGCTCCTACTATGGTCTTATTAGCAATCAGCCCCAGCATTTT. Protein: CASSYYGLISNQPQHF.

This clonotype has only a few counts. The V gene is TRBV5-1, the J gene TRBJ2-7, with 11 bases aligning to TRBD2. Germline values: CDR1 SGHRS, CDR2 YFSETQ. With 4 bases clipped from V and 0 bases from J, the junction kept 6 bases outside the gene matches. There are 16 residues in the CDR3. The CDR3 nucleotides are TGCGCCAGCAGCCCACTACTAGCGGGGGACTCCTACGAGCAGTACTTC. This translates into CASSPLLAGDSYEQYF.

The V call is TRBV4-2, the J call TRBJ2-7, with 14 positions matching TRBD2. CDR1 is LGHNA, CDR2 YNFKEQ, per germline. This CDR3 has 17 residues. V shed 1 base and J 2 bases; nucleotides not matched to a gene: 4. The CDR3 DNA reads TGTGCCAGCAGCCAAGGGGGGACTAGCGGGGGTGCCTACGAGCAGTACTTC. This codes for CASSQGGTSGGAYEQYF.

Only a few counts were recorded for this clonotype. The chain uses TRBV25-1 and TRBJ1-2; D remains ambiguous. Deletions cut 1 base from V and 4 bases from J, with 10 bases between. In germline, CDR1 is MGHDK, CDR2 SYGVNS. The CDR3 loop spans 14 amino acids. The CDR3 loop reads CASSELTERYGYTF. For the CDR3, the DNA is TGTGCCAGCAGTGAATTGACGGAACGCTATGGCTACACCTTC.

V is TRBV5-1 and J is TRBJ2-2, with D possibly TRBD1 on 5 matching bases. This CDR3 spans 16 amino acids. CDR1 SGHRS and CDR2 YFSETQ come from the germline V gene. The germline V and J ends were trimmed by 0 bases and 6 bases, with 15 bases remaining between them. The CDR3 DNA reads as TGCGCCAGCAGCTTGGCCCCAGGGCAGGCGGCCGGGGAGCTGTTTTTT. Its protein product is CASSLAPGQAAGELFF. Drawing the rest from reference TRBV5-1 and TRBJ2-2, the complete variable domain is KAGVTQTPRYLIKTRGQQVTLSCSPISGHRSVSWYQQTPGQGLQFLFEYFSETQRNKGNFPGRFSGRQFSNSRSEMNVSTLELGDSALYLCASSLAPGQAAGELFFGEGSRLTVL.

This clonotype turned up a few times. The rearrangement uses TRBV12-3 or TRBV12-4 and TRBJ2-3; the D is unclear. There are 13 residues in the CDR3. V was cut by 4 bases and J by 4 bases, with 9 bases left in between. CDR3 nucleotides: TGTGCCAGCAGTTCCCAACTACCAGATACGCAGTATTTT. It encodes CASSSQLPDTQYF.

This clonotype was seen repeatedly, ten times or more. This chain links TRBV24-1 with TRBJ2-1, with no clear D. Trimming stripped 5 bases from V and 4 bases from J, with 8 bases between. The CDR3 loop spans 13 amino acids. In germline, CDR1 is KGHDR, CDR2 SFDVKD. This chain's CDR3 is CATSGQPYNEQFF. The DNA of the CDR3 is TGTGCCACCAGTGGTCAGCCTTACAATGAGCAGTTCTTC.

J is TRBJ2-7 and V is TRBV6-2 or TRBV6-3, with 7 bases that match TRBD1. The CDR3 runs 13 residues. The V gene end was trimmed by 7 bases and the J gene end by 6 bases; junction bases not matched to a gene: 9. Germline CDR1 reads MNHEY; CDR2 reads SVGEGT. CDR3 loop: CASNRQGDSEQYF. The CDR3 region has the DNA TGTGCCAGCAATCGACAGGGAGACTCCGAGCAGTACTTC.

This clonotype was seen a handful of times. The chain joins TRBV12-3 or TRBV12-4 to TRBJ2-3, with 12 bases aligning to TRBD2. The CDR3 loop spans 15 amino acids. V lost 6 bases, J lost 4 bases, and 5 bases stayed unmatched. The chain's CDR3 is CASSWTSGTADTQYF. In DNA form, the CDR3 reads TGTGCCAGCAGCTGGACTAGCGGGACAGCAGATACGCAGTATTTT.

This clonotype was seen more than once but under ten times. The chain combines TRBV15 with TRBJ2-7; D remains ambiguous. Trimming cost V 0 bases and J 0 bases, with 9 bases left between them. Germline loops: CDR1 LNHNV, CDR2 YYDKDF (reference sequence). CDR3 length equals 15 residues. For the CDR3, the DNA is TGTGCCACCAGCAGAGATCAGGCAAGCTCCTACGAGCAGTACTTC. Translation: CATSRDQASSYEQYF.

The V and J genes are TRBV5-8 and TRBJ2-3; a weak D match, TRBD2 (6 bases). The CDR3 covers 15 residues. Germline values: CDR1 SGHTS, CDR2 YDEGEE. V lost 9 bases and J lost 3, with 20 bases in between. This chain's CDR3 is CATTSRVWSTDTQYF. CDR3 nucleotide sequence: TGTGCCACCACTAGCAGGGTATGGTCAACAGATACGCAGTATTTT.

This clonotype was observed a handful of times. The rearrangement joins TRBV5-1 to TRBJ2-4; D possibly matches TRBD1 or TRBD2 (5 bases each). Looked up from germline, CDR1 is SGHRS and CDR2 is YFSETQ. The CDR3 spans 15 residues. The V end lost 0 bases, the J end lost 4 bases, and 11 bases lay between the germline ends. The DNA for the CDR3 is TGCGCCAGCAGCTTGGCGGCCAGGGAGAAAAACATTCAGTACTTC. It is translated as CASSLAAREKNIQYF. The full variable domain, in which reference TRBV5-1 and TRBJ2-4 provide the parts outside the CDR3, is KAGVTQTPRYLIKTRGQQVTLSCSPISGHRSVSWYQQTPGQGLQFLFEYFSETQRNKGNFPGRFSGRQFSNSRSEMNVSTLELGDSALYLCASSLAAREKNIQYFGAGTRLSVL.

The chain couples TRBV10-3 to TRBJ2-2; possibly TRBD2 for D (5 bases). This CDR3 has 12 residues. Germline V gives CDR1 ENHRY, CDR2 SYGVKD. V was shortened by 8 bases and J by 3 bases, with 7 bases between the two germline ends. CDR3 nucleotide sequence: TGTGCCATCCAGAGGGACACCGGGGAGCTGTTTTTT. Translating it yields CAIQRDTGELFF.

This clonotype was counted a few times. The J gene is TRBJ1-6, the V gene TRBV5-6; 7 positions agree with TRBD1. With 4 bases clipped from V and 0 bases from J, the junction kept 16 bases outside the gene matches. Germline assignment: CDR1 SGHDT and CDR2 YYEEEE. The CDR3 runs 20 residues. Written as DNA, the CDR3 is TGTGCCAGCAGCCTTCCGCCGACAGGGACAACGAGCTCCTATAATTCACCCCTCCACTTT. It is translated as CASSLPPTGTTSSYNSPLHF. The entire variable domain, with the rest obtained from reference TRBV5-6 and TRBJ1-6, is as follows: DAGVTQSPTHLIKTRGQQVTLRCSPKSGHDTVSWYQQALGQGPQFIFQYYEEEERQRGNFPDRFSGHQFPNYSSELNVNALLLGDSALYLCASSLPPTGTTSSYNSPLHFGNGTRLTVT.

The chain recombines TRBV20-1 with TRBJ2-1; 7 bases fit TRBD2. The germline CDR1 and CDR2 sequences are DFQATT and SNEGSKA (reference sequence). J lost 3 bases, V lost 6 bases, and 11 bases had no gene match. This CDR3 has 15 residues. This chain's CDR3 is CSARRAGEVYNEQFF. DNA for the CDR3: TGCAGTGCAAGACGGGCGGGAGAGGTCTACAATGAGCAGTTCTTC.

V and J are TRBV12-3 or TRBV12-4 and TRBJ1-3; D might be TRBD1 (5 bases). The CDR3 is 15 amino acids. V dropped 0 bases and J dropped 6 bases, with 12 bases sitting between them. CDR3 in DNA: TGTGCCAGCAGTTTAGCGCGGGGGAGAGCAAACACCATATATTTT. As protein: CASSLARGRANTIYF.

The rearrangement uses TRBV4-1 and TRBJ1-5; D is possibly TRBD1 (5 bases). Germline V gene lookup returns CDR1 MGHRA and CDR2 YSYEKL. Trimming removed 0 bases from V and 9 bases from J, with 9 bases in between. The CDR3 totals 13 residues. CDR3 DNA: TGCGCCAGCAGCCAAGATGCGGGGGGGCCCCAGCATTTT. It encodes CASSQDAGGPQHF.

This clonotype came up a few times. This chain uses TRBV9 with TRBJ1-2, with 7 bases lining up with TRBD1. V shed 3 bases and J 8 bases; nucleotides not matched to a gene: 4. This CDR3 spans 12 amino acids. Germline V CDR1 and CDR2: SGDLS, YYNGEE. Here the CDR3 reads CASSAGGEGYTF. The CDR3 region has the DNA TGTGCCAGCAGCGCAGGGGGAGAAGGCTACACCTTC.

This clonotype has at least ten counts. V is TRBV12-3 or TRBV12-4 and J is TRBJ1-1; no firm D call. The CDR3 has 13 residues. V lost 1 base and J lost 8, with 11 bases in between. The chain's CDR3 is CASSLERGGEAFF. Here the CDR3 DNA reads TGTGCCAGCAGTTTAGAGCGGGGTGGGGAAGCTTTCTTT.

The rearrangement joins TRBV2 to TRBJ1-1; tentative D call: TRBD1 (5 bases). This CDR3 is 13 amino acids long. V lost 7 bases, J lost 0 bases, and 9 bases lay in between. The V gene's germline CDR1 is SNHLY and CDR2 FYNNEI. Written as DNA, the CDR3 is TGTGCCAGCATAGCGGGGGTGAACACTGAAGCTTTCTTT. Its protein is CASIAGVNTEAFF.

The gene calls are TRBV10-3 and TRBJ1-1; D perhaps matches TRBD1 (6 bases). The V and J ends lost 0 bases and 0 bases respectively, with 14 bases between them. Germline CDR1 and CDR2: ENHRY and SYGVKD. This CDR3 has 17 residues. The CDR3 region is CAISESQRGSLNTEAFF. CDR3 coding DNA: TGTGCCATCAGTGAGTCGCAGAGGGGGAGTTTGAACACTGAAGCTTTCTTT.